This section outlines one T cell receptor (beta chain) sequence together with its context. The sample originates from a study of T cells in localized non-small cell lung cancer. Only in-frame clones appear in the TCRdb table, and some are missing; sequencing was by immunoSEQ multiplex PCR. The table records roughly 71,000 clones, less than 90% of them present only once. Sequences were derived from peripheral blood, sampled before any cancer treatment. The receptor was isolated from a male donor aged 60 or over with stage III squamous cell lung carcinoma.

As DNA, the CDR3 is TGTGCCAGCAGCCCCCTCCTTAACGTAGACGAGGAGACCCAGTACTTC. Its protein product is CASSPLLNVDEETQYF. The chain couples TRBV14 to TRBJ2-5, with unresolved D. Germline V CDR1 and CDR2: SGHDN, FVKESK. Deletions cut 4 bases from V and 5 bases from J, with 20 bases between. CDR3 length: 16 amino acids.